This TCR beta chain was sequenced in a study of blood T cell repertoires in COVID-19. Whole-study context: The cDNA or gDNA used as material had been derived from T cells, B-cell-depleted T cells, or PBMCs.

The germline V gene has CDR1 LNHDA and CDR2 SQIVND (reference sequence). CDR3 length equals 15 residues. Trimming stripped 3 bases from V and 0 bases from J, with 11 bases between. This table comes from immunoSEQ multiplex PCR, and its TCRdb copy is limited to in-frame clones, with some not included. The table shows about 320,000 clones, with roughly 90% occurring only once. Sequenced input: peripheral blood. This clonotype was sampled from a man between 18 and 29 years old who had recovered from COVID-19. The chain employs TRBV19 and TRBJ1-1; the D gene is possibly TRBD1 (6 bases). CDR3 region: CASSIGTRVNTEAFF. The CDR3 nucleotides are TGTGCCAGTAGTATCGGGACACGGGTGAACACTGAAGCTTTCTTT.